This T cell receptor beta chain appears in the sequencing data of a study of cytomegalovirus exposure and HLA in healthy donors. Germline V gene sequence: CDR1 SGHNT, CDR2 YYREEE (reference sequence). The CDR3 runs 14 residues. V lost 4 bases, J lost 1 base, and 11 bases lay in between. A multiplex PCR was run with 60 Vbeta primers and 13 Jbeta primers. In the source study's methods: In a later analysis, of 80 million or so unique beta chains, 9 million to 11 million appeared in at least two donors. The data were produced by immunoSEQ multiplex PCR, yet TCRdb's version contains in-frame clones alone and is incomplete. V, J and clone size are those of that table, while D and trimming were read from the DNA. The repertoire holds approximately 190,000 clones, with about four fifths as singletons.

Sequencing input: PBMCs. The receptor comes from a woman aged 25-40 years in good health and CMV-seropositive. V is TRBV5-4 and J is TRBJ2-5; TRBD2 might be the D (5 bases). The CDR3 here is CASSLDYPQETQYF. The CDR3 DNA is TGTGCCAGCAGCCTTGACTACCCCCAAGAGACCCAGTACTTC.